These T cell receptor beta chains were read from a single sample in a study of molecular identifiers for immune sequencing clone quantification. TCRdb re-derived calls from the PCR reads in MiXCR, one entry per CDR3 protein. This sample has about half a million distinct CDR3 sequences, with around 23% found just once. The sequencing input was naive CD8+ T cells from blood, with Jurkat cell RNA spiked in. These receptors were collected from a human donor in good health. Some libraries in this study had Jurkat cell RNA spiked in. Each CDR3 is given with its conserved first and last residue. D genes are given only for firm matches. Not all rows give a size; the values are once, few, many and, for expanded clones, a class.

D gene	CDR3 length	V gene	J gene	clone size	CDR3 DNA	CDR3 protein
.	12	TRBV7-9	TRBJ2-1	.	TGTGTCAGCAGCAGCGATTACAATGAGCAGTTCTTC	CVSSSDYNEQFF
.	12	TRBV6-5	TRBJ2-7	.	TGTGCCAGCAGTGCCGAGGGGGACGAGCAGTACTTC	CASSAEGDEQYF
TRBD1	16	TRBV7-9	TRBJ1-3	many	TGTGCCAGCAGCCGACCGGGACAGCCATCTGGAAACACCATATATTTT	CASSRPGQPSGNTIYF
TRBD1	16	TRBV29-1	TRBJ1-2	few	TGCAGCGTCGACCGGGACACCCCCAAGGGGGCCTATGGCTACACCTTC	CSVDRDTPKGAYGYTF
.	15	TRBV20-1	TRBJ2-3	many	TGCAGTGCTAGAGATTTCCAAGCCGGCACAGATACGCAGTATTTT	CSARDFQAGTDTQYF
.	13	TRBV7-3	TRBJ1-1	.	TGTGCCAGCAGCTTATGTGGGCGCACTGAAGCTTTCTTT	CASSLCGRTEAFF
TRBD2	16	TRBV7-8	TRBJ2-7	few	TGTGCCAGCAGCCACTGGACTAGCGGGGGGGCGTACGAGCAGTACTTC	CASSHWTSGGAYEQYF
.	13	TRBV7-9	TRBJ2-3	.	TGTGCCAGCACCCCCCTACTGGCAGATACGCAGTATTTT	CASTPLLADTQYF
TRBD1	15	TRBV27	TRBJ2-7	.	TGTGCCAGCAGTTTAGCGGTACAGGGGGGATACGAGCAGTACTTC	CASSLAVQGGYEQYF
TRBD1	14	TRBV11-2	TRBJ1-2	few	TGTGCCAGCAGCTTTTCAAGGACAGGGCATGGCTACACCTTC	CASSFSRTGHGYTF
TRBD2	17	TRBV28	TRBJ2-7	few	TGTGCCAGCAGTTGGTCTCAAAGCGGGAGTGGTATCGACGAGCAGTACTTC	CASSWSQSGSGIDEQYF
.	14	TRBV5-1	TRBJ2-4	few	TGCGCCAGCAGCTTGGTAGGGGGTAACGTCATTCAGTACTTC	CASSLVGGNVIQYF
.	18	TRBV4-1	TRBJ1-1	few	TGCGCCAGCAGCCAAGGTAGGGGGTACACTTTACTGAACACTGAAGCTTTCTTT	CASSQGRGYTLLNTEAFF
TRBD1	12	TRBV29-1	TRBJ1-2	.	TGCAGCGTTGAGGGACAGGGTACTGGCCACACCTTC	CSVEGQGTGHTF
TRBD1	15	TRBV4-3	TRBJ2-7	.	TGCGCCAGCAGCCAAGATAGGGGGCTGGCGAGTGAGCAGTACTTC	CASSQDRGLASEQYF
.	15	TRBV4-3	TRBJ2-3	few	TGCGCCAGCAGCCAAGTCCGGATTAGCACAGATACGCAGTATTTT	CASSQVRISTDTQYF
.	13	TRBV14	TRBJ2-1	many	TGTGCCAGCAGCCAAGAAGGACTGCATGAGCAGTTCTTC	CASSQEGLHEQFF
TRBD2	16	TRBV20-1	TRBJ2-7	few	TGCAGTGCTAGAGATCTGGGACTAGCGGGAGTCCGGGAGCAGTACTTC	CSARDLGLAGVREQYF
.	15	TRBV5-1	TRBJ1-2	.	TGCGCCAGCAGCTTGGAATCCCCTACAGGGAGAGGCTACACCTTC	CASSLESPTGRGYTF
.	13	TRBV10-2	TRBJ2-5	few	TGCGCCAGCAGTGAGTCGTACCAAGAGACCCAGTACTTC	CASSESYQETQYF
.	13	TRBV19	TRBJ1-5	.	TGTGCCACGGCGGGGGGGGCCGCAGATACGCAGCATTTT	CATAGGAADTQHF
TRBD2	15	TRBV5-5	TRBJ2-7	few	TGTGCCAGCAGCGACGGGACTAGCGGGGGTCACGAGCAGTACTTC	CASSDGTSGGHEQYF
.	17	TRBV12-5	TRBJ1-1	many	TGTGCTAGTGGTTTGGTAACTGGGCAGCCGAAGAACACTGAAGCTTTCTTT	CASGLVTGQPKNTEAFF
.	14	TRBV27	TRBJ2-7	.	TGTGCCAGCAGTTTGGGCGGGTCCACCTACGGGCAGTACTTC	CASSLGGSTYGQYF
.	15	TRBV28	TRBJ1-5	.	TGTGCCGGCAGTTTGACCCCCGGGGGCAATCAGCCCCAGCATTTT	CAGSLTPGGNQPQHF
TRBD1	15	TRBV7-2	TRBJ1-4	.	TGTGCCAGCAGCTGGCGACAGGGAATTAATGAAAAACTGTTTTTT	CASSWRQGINEKLFF
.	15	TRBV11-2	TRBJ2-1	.	TGTGCCAGCAGCTTAGAAGGTAGAGCGGTCGATGAGCAGTTCTTC	CASSLEGRAVDEQFF
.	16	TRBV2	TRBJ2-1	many	TGTGCCAGCGCCCTGCCGGGTCTAGCGACCTACAATGAGCAGTTCTTC	CASALPGLATYNEQFF
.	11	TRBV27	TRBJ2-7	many	TGTGCCAGCCGGAGGGGGTACGAGCAGTACTTC	CASRRGYEQYF
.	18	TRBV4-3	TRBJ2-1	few	TGCGCCAGCAGCCAAGATAAGGCGGCGTGGCCTACGGTTGATGAGCAGTTCTTC	CASSQDKAAWPTVDEQFF
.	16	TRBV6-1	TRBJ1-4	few	TGTGCCAGCAGGAGCCCCGACAGTTCACCGAATGAAAAACTGTTTTTT	CASRSPDSSPNEKLFF
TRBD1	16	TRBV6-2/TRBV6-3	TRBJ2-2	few	TGTGCCAGCAGTTACAGGGACAGGGTCGACACCGGGGAGCTGTTTTTT	CASSYRDRVDTGELFF
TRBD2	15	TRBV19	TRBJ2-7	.	TGTGCCAGTAGTATAGGGACTAGCGGAGCCTACGAGCGGTACTTC	CASSIGTSGAYERYF
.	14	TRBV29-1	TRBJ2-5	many	TGCAGCGTTGAAGGAGGGACCCACCAAGAGACCCAGTACTTC	CSVEGGTHQETQYF
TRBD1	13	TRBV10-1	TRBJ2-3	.	TGCGCCAGCACCTACCCACAGGGGGATACGCAGTATTTT	CASTYPQGDTQYF
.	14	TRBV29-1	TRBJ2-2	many	TGCAGCGCCGAGCCAGCCACAAACACCGGGGAGCTGTTTTTT	CSAEPATNTGELFF
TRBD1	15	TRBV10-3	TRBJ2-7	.	TGTGCCATCAGTGAGGAAGGGACAGGGATGGGCGAGCAGTACTTC	CAISEEGTGMGEQYF
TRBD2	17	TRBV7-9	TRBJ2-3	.	TGTGCCAGCAGCCCGGCTGTAGCGGGGGGGCCTTCCGATACGCAGTATTTT	CASSPAVAGGPSDTQYF
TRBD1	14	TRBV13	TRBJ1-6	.	TGTGCCAGCAGCCCTGACAGGGGGCATTCACCCCTCCCCTTT	CASSPDRGHSPLPF
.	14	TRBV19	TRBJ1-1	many	TGTGCCAGTAGTATCATCCCGGGAAACACTGAAGCTTTCTTT	CASSIIPGNTEAFF
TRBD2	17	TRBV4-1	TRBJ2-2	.	TGCGCCAGCAGCCAAGTGGTAGCGGGAGGGACCACCGGGGAGCTGTTTTTT	CASSQVVAGGTTGELFF
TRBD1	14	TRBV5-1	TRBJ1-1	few	TGCGCCAGCAGCTGGACAGGGGGTGGCACTGAAGCTTTCTTT	CASSWTGGGTEAFF
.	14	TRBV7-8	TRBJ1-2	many	TGTGCCAGCAGCCCCTCCGGACAGTTCTATGGCTACACCTTC	CASSPSGQFYGYTF
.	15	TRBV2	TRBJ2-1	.	TGTGCCAGCAGTGGAGGCACTAGCTCCTACAATGAGCAGTTCTTC	CASSGGTSSYNEQFF
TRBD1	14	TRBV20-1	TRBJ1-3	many	TGCAGTGCCAAGGACAGGGGGCCTGGAAACACCATATATTTT	CSAKDRGPGNTIYF
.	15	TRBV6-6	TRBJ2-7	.	TGTGCCAGCAGTTACTCGGACAGCAGCTCCTACGAGCAGTACTTC	CASSYSDSSSYEQYF
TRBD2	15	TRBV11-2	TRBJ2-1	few	TGTGCCAGCAGGCGGACTAGCGGGCTCGACAATGAGCAGTTCTTC	CASRRTSGLDNEQFF
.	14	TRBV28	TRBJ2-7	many	TGTGCCAGCAGTTTCGGACTGTTTTCGTACGAGCAGTACTTC	CASSFGLFSYEQYF
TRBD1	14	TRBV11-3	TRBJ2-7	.	TGTGCCAGCAGCGATGGGACAGGCGACAGCGAGCAGTACTTC	CASSDGTGDSEQYF
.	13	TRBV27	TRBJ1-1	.	TGTGCCAGCAGTTTCAACAGCCCTGAGGGAGCTTTCTTT	CASSFNSPEGAFF
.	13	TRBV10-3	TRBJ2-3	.	TGTGCCATCAGTGCGCCCCTCACAGATACGCAGTATTTT	CAISAPLTDTQYF
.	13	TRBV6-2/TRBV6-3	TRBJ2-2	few	TGTGCCAGCAGTTACCACAGCACCGGGGAGCTGTTTTTT	CASSYHSTGELFF
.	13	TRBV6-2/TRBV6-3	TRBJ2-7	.	TGTGCCAGCAGTTACAACAGGCACTACGAGCAGTACTTC	CASSYNRHYEQYF
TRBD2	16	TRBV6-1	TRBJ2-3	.	TGTGCCAGCAGTCAATCTTCGGGACTAGAGACAGATACGCAGTATTTT	CASSQSSGLETDTQYF
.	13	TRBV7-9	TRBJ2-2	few	TGTGCCAGCACAAAAGACGCCACCGGGGAGCTGTTTTTT	CASTKDATGELFF